One sample yielded the 12 T cell receptor beta chains listed below, sequenced in a study of shared clonotypes between healthy human individuals. TCRdb's table, derived via immunoSEQ multiplex PCR, lists solely in-frame clones and lacks some. Of 2 million to 3 million clones listed, under 95% were seen once; the top ten hold around 0.37%. Material for sequencing was naive CD4+ T cells from PBMCs. Indicated subset: CD45RA+ positively selected. The source is a man between 18 and 29 years old in good health. Some clones in this sample may be carry-over from other donors' samples.

This clone has just one count. V and J are TRBV19 and TRBJ2-2, with 9 bases lining up with TRBD1. This CDR3 spans 17 amino acids. J gave up 3 bases and V 7 bases, and 12 bases lay outside the gene matches. CDR1 and CDR2 (germline): LNHDA, SQIVND (reference sequence). In DNA form, the CDR3 reads TGTGCCAGTAAAAAGATTACACAGGGGGCGGACACCGGGGAGCTGTTTTTT. This translates into CASKKITQGADTGELFF. The whole variable domain, filled in from reference TRBV19 and TRBJ2-2, reads DGGITQSPKYLFRKEGQNVTLSCEQNLNHDAMYWYRQDPGQGLRLIYYSQIVNDFQKGDIAEGYSVSREKKESFPLTVTSAQKNPTAFYLCASKKITQGADTGELFFGEGSRLTVL.

The chain uses TRBV19 and TRBJ1-5; TRBD1 aligns across 8 bases. Germline V gives CDR1 LNHDA, CDR2 SQIVND (reference sequence). This CDR3 is 14 amino acids long. Trimming removed 9 bases from V and 2 bases from J; junction bases left unmatched: 6. CDR3 coding DNA: TGTGCCAGCGACTCGGGACAGGGCAATCAGCCCCAGCATTTT. Protein: CASDSGQGNQPQHF.

The gene calls are TRBV9 and TRBJ2-6; no clear D gene. Trimming pared 3 bases from V and 1 base from J, leaving 11 bases between. CDR3 length: 16 residues. The V gene's germline CDR1 is SGDLS and CDR2 YYNGEE. Here the CDR3 DNA reads TGTGCCAGCAGCGCCCGTGGCTTGTCTGGGGCCAACGTCCTGACTTTC. As protein: CASSARGLSGANVLTF.

For this clone: The sample holds other DNA sequences that translate to the same CDR3. The V gene is TRBV5-1, the J gene TRBJ1-1, with 11 bases that match TRBD1. Germline V CDR1 and CDR2: SGHRS, YFSETQ. J lost 5 bases, V lost 4 bases, and 4 bases had no gene match. The CDR3 totals 14 residues. DNA of the CDR3: TGCGCCAGCAGCGCAGGGACAGGGGGGACTGAAGCTTTCTTT. Its protein is CASSAGTGGTEAFF.

V and J are TRBV7-6 and TRBJ2-2; D tentatively reads TRBD1 or TRBD2 (6 bases each). This CDR3 spans 15 amino acids. Germline V gene lookup returns CDR1 SGHVS and CDR2 FNYEAQ. Trimming cost V 1 base and J 10 bases, with 16 bases left between them. In DNA, the CDR3 is TGTGCCAGCAGCTTAGGTGGAGGGGGAAGCGAGGAGCTGTTTTTT. It yields the protein CASSLGGGGSEELFF. The full variable domain, rest sourced from reference TRBV7-6 and TRBJ2-2, is GAGVSQSPRYKVTKRGQDVALRCDPISGHVSLYWYRQALGQGPEFLTYFNYEAQQDKSGLPNDRFSAERPEGSISTLTIQRTEQRDSAMYRCASSLGGGGSEELFFGEGSRLTVL.

The J gene is TRBJ2-3, the V gene TRBV2, with TRBD1 identical over 10 bases. The CDR3 runs 14 residues. Germline CDR1 is SNHLY and CDR2 is FYNNEI. V dropped 6 bases and J dropped 4; count of bases not matched to a gene: 4. The CDR3 sequence: CASRGQGSADTQYF. DNA of the CDR3: TGTGCCAGCAGGGGACAGGGGTCCGCAGATACGCAGTATTTT. Based on the CDR3 plus reference TRBV2 and TRBJ2-3, the full variable domain is EPEVTQTPSHQVTQMGQEVILRCVPISNHLYFYWYRQILGQKVEFLVSFYNNEISEKSEIFDDQFSVERPDGSNFTLKIRSTKLEDSAMYFCASRGQGSADTQYFGPGTRLTVL.

In regard to this clone: A junction end diverges from the germline sequence, so it may reflect a read error. This sample also contains other DNA sequences that code for the same CDR3. The rearrangement links TRBV7-2 to TRBJ2-2; D may be TRBD1 or TRBD2 (6 bases each). Germline lookup yields CDR1 SGHTA and CDR2 FQGNSA. This CDR3 is built from 15 residues. CDR3 sequence reads: CASSLPGANTGELFF. The DNA for the CDR3 is TGTGCCAGCAGCTTACCGGGGGCGAATACCGGGGAGCTGTTTTTT.

The chain has TRBV7-8 and TRBJ1-2; D may be TRBD1 (5 bases). V was trimmed by 5 bases and J by 5 bases, leaving 18 bases between them. The CDR3 extends over 15 amino acids. Germline V gives CDR1 SGHVS, CDR2 FQNEAQ. CDR3 in DNA: TGTGCCAGCAGCGTCACCCCTGGGACCGATTATGGCTACACCTTC. Its translation is CASSVTPGTDYGYTF.

The chain uses TRBV7-2 and TRBJ1-5; 11 nucleotides align to TRBD1. The V gene end was trimmed by 2 bases and the J gene end by 7 bases; junction bases not matched to a gene: 7. The CDR3 totals 16 residues. The germline CDR1 and CDR2 sequences are SGHTA and FQGNSA. The DNA for the CDR3 is TGTGCCAGCAGCTTAATGGGACAGGGGGAAGGGCAGCCCCAGCATTTT. Translation: CASSLMGQGEGQPQHF.

This clone was detected once. This CDR3 is also generated by other DNA sequences in the sample. This chain uses TRBV21-1 with TRBJ2-1. TRBV21-1 is reported as a pseudogene. This CDR3 contains 12 residues. In DNA form, the CDR3 reads TGTGCCAGCAGCAAAGCTCCCAATGAGCAGTTCTTC. Protein: CASSKAPNEQFF.

Regarding this clone: The sample has other DNA sequences that encode this CDR3 too. This chain connects TRBV5-1 to TRBJ1-1; D unresolved. The CDR3 length is 13 residues. V was shortened by 1 base and J by 3 bases, with 7 bases between the two germline ends. The V gene's germline CDR1 is SGHRS and CDR2 YFSETQ. CDR3 sequence reads: CASSLSGHTEAFF. As DNA, the CDR3 is TGCGCCAGCAGCTTGTCGGGCCACACTGAAGCTTTCTTT.

J is TRBJ2-3 and V is TRBV6-1; D is ambiguous. The length of the CDR3 is 14 residues. V lost 7 bases and J 4 bases, leaving 15 bases between the germline ends. CDR1 is MNHNS and CDR2 is SASEGT in the germline V gene. In nucleotides, the CDR3 is TGTGCCAGCAATCCGCCATTCCAACCAGATACGCAGTATTTT. Protein sequence: CASNPPFQPDTQYF.